This T cell receptor beta chain is from a study of cytomegalovirus exposure and HLA in healthy donors. Study conclusions and caveats: A later analysis appeared to link common viral pathogens to several of the most significant clusters. A missense variant in DCLRE1C was later tied to TCR beta V- and J-gene trimming.

To note about this clone: Its antigen is unidentified.

The CDR3 loop spans 16 amino acids. Trimming stripped 4 bases from V and 6 bases from J, with 19 bases between. Germline V gene sequence: CDR1 MNHEY, CDR2 SMNVEV (reference sequence). The PCR contained 60 Vbeta and 13 Jbeta primers. The assay was immunoSEQ multiplex PCR, and TCRdb's table has in-frame clones only and misses some. The table has about 150,000 clones, around 73% seen once. This sequence joins TRBV27 and TRBJ1-5, with TRBD1 as a possible D gene (5 bases). This clonotype was sampled from a woman between 18 and 29 years old in good health and CMV-seropositive. Sequencing input: PBMCs. CDR3 protein: CASSSSGQGRIQPQHF. Written as DNA, the CDR3 is TGTGCCAGCAGTTCGTCAGGTCAGGGAAGGATTCAGCCCCAGCATTTT.